Listed below are T cell receptor beta chains from one sample, sequenced in a study of human T cells and chemical hapten exposure. TCRdb re-analysed the RACE reads in MiXCR, keeping a single row per CDR3 protein. The sample lists some 45,000 distinct CDR3 sequences; less than 4.5% were seen once. Input material: whole blood. The receptors were gathered from a human donor in good health. Some clones in this sample may be carry-over from other donors' samples. The CDR3 runs from the conserved cysteine through the conserved F or W. The order of the fields is CDR3 length, clone size, V gene, J gene, D gene, CDR3 DNA, CDR3 protein. A D gene is named only where the DNA matches it firmly. Not every row has a clone size; where given, it reads once, few, many or a size class.

len: 13
abundance: NA
v_gene: TRBV2
j_gene: TRBJ1-2
d_gene: NA
CDR3nt: TGTGCCAGCATCCTAGACAGTATAGAGGGCTACACCTTC
CDR3aa: CASILDSIEGYTF

len: 20
abundance: few
v_gene: TRBV12-3/TRBV12-4
j_gene: TRBJ2-6
d_gene: TRBD1
CDR3nt: TGTGCCAGCAGTCCAGGCCCCGGGACAGGGGGTGATCCTGGGGCCAACGTCCTGACTTTC
CDR3aa: CASSPGPGTGGDPGANVLTF

len: 16
abundance: NA
v_gene: TRBV6-6
j_gene: TRBJ2-1
d_gene: NA
CDR3nt: TGTGCCAGCAGCCGGGCTAGCGCTACCTCCTACAATGAGCAGTTCTTC
CDR3aa: CASSRASATSYNEQFF

len: 14
abundance: many
v_gene: TRBV3-1
j_gene: TRBJ1-2
d_gene: TRBD1
CDR3nt: TGTGCCAGCAGCCAAGGGACAGGCAACTATGGCTACACCTTC
CDR3aa: CASSQGTGNYGYTF

len: 11
abundance: many
v_gene: TRBV12-3/TRBV12-4
j_gene: TRBJ2-4
d_gene: NA
CDR3nt: TGTGCCAGCATGTTAGGGGACATTCAGTACTTC
CDR3aa: CASMLGDIQYF

len: 20
abundance: few
v_gene: TRBV3-1
j_gene: TRBJ2-6
d_gene: TRBD2
CDR3nt: TGTGCCAGCAGCCGAGGTTCTCCAGCGGGAACGGGTACGGGGGCCAACGTCCTGACTTTC
CDR3aa: CASSRGSPAGTGTGANVLTF

len: 17
abundance: few
v_gene: TRBV29-1
j_gene: TRBJ2-1
d_gene: NA
CDR3nt: TGCAGCGTTGACTCTAGCTGGAAGCCAGCTGGCCACAATGAGCAGTTCTTC
CDR3aa: CSVDSSWKPAGHNEQFF

len: 16
abundance: few
v_gene: TRBV5-4
j_gene: TRBJ2-2
d_gene: NA
CDR3nt: TGTGCCAGCAGCGCCGGACTGTTGAAGAACACCGGGGAGCTGTTTTTT
CDR3aa: CASSAGLLKNTGELFF

len: 16
abundance: many
v_gene: TRBV7-2
j_gene: TRBJ1-3
d_gene: TRBD1
CDR3nt: TGTGCCAGCAGCTTAGGGACAGGGGGTGTTGGAAACACCATATATTTT
CDR3aa: CASSLGTGGVGNTIYF

len: 14
abundance: NA
v_gene: TRBV6-1
j_gene: TRBJ1-5
d_gene: NA
CDR3nt: TGTGCCAGCAGTGCATCTAAAGGGGGTCAGCCCCAGCATTTT
CDR3aa: CASSASKGGQPQHF

len: 15
abundance: many
v_gene: TRBV2
j_gene: TRBJ1-3
d_gene: TRBD1
CDR3nt: TGTGCCAGCAGCGCGACAGGGGGGCCTGGAAACACCATATATTTT
CDR3aa: CASSATGGPGNTIYF

len: 14
abundance: NA
v_gene: TRBV7-9
j_gene: TRBJ1-1
d_gene: NA
CDR3nt: TGTGCCAGCAGCTTAAAGGGATCGAGCACTGAAGCTTTCTTT
CDR3aa: CASSLKGSSTEAFF